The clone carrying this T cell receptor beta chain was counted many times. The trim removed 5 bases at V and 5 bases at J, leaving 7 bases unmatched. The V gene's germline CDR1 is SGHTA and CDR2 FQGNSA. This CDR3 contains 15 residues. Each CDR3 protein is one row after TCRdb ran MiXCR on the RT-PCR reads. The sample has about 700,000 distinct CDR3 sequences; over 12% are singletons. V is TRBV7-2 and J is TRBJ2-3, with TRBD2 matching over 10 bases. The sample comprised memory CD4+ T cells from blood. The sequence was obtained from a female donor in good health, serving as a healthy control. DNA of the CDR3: TGTGCCAGCAGCGCCTCCCTAGCGGGAGTAGATACGCAGTATTTT. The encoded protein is CASSASLAGVDTQYF.